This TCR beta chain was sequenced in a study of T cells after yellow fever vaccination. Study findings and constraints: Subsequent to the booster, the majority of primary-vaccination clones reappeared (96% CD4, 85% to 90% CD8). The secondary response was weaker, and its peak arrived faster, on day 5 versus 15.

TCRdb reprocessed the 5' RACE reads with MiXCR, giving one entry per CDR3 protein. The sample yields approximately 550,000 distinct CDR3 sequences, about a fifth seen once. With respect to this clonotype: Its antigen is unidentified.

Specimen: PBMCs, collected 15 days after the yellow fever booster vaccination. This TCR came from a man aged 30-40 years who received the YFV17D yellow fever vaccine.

The CDR3 sequence is CASSQGLARYNEQFF. CDR3 sequence (DNA): TGCGCCAGCAGCCAAGGACTAGCGCGATACAATGAGCAGTTCTTC. This sequence joins TRBV5-1 and TRBJ2-1; 9 bases are a match to TRBD2. This CDR3 comprises 15 residues. V lost 4 bases, J lost 4 bases, and 6 bases stayed unmatched. In germline, CDR1 is SGHRS, CDR2 YFSETQ.